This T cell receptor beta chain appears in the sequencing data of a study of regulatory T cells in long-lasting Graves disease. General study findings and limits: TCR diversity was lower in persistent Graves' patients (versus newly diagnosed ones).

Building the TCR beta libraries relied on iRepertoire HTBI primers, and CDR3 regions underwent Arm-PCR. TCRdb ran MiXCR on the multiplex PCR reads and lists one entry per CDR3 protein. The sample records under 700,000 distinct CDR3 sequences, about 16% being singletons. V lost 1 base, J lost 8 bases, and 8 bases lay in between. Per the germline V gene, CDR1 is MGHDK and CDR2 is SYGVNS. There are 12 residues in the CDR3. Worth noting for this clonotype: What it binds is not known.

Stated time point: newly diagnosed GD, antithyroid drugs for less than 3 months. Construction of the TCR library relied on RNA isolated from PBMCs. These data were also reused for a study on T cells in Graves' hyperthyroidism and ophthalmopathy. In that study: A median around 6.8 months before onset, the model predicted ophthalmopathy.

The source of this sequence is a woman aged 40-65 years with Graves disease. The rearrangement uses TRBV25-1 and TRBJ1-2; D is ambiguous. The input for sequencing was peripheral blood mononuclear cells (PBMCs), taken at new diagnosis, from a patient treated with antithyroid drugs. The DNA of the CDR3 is TGTGCCAGCAGTGAATGGGGTCGCGGCTACACCTTC. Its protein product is CASSEWGRGYTF.